The text below deals with one T cell receptor beta chain. Sequencing was performed with immunoSEQ multiplex PCR; in TCRdb, only in-frame clones are kept and a portion is missing. This sample carries approximately 180,000 clones, 70% to 90% of them seen once, and the ten largest clones take about a tenth. This sample was included in a study of blood T cell repertoires in COVID-19. This clonotype originated in a human donor with active or convalescent COVID-19. The donor label of this sample is uncertain. Sequencing used peripheral blood.

In DNA, the CDR3 is TGTGCCAGCACTCATGCGGTTAGCACAGATACGCAGTATTTT. It encodes CASTHAVSTDTQYF. V gene TRBV3-1 (or the pseudogene TRBV3-2) combines with J gene TRBJ2-3; D unclear. In germline, CDR1 is LGHDT, CDR2 YNNKEL (reference sequence). V dropped 7 bases and J dropped 0 bases, with 11 bases sitting between them. This CDR3 is 14 amino acids long.